This entry lists 13 T cell receptor beta chains sequenced from one sample in a study of T cell repertoires in cytomegalovirus infection. TCRdb passed the reads through MiXCR, listing each CDR3 protein once. The sample contains 250,000 to 350,000 distinct CDR3 sequences, over 20% of which appear only once. The sample taken for sequencing was PBMCs. The receptors were sampled from a human donor in good health (CMV status not recorded). Some clones in this sample may be carry-over from other donors' samples.

There are a few counts of this clonotype. The V and J genes are TRBV20-1 and TRBJ2-3, with 8 bases matching TRBD1. Germline trimming cut 4 bases from V and 4 bases from J; bases unmatched to any gene: 4. Germline V gives CDR1 DFQATT, CDR2 SNEGSKA (reference sequence). The CDR3 runs 13 residues. CDR3 loop: CSATRTGSDTQYF. As DNA, the CDR3 is TGCAGTGCTACGAGGACAGGGTCAGATACGCAGTATTTT.

The chain joins TRBV6-2 or TRBV6-3 to TRBJ2-3; no firm D call. The length of the CDR3 is 13 residues. Germline V gene lookup returns CDR1 MNHEY and CDR2 SVGEGT. V was shortened by 4 bases and J by 2 bases, with 7 bases between the two germline ends. For the CDR3, the DNA is TGTGCCAGCAGTTCCACTTACACAGATACGCAGTATTTT. It codes for CASSSTYTDTQYF.

J is TRBJ1-2 and V is TRBV27, with 8 bases that match TRBD1. The CDR3 extends over 13 amino acids. CDR1 and CDR2 from the germline V gene are MNHEY and SMNVEV (reference sequence). The junction had 4 bases not matched to a gene; V was cut back by 6 bases and J by 4 bases. DNA for the CDR3: TGTGCCAGCAGGCTCGACAGGGGCTATGGCTACACCTTC. Encoded protein: CASRLDRGYGYTF.

This clonotype has ten or more counts. This chain connects TRBV6-2 or TRBV6-3 to TRBJ1-6; possibly TRBD1 for D (5 bases). The CDR3 has 14 residues. The germline V gene encodes CDR1 MNHEY and CDR2 SVGEGT. The ends were cut back, 7 bases at V and 10 bases at J, with 17 bases in the middle. The CDR3, as DNA: TGTGCCAGCAATACAGGTACCCGATGGTCACCCCTCCACTTT. This encodes CASNTGTRWSPLHF.

The J gene is TRBJ2-3, the V gene TRBV11-2; D is unclear. The CDR3 consists of 13 residues. CDR1 is SGHAT, CDR2 FQNNGV, per germline. With 0 bases removed from V and 4 bases from J, the gap between germline ends came to 5 bases. The CDR3 DNA reads as TGTGCCAGCAGCTTAGAAGCAGCAGATACGCAGTATTTT. Translated, it gives CASSLEAADTQYF. Together with reference TRBV11-2 and TRBJ2-3, the CDR3 gives the full variable domain: EAGVAQSPRYKIIEKRQSVAFWCNPISGHATLYWYQQILGQGPKLLIQFQNNGVVDDSQLPKDRFSAERLKGVDSTLKIQPAKLEDSAVYLCASSLEAADTQYFGPGTRLTVL.

This clonotype was seen at least ten times. The chain is built from TRBV7-2 and TRBJ2-1; 11 positions match TRBD2. The germline CDR1 and CDR2 sequences are SGHTA and FQGNSA. CDR3 length: 16 amino acids. Trimming removed 8 bases from V and 9 bases from J; junction bases left unmatched: 15. CDR3 nucleotides: TGTGCCAGCGTCCTCCTGGGGCTAGCGGGAGGAGGTGAGCAGTTCTTC. Translation gives CASVLLGLAGGGEQFF. The entire variable domain, with the rest obtained from reference TRBV7-2 and TRBJ2-1, is as follows: GAGVSQSPSNKVTEKGKDVELRCDPISGHTALYWYRQSLGQGLEFLIYFQGNSAPDKSGLPSDRFSAERTGGSVSTLTIQRTQQEDSAVYLCASVLLGLAGGGEQFFGPGTRLTVL.

The table lists this clonotype with a few counts. The chain couples TRBV28 to TRBJ2-5; D not resolved. V shed 6 bases and J shed 5 bases, with 10 bases lying between them. Germline V gives CDR1 MDHEN, CDR2 SYDVKM. The CDR3 runs to 12 residues. This chain's CDR3 is CASRGVWETQYF. Here the CDR3 DNA reads TGTGCCAGCAGGGGCGTGTGGGAGACCCAGTACTTC.

V and J are TRBV2 and TRBJ1-5; unclear D gene. The CDR3 spans 13 residues. CDR1 is SNHLY and CDR2 is FYNNEI in the germline V gene. The germline V and J ends were trimmed by 8 bases and 4 bases, with 12 bases remaining between them. In nucleotides, the CDR3 is TGTGCCAGCGGGAGTGTCAGAAATCAGCCCCAGCATTTT. It translates to CASGSVRNQPQHF.

The CDR3 loop reads CASRDPQNSPLHF. The CDR3 bases are TGTGCCAGCAGAGACCCCCAGAATTCACCCCTCCACTTT. This chain uses TRBV6-1 with TRBJ1-6; D not resolved. Germline V gene sequence: CDR1 MNHNS, CDR2 SASEGT. The CDR3 runs to 13 residues. Trimming cost V 6 bases and J 7 bases, with 10 bases left between them.

In this sample, this clonotype turned up a few times. The rearrangement joins TRBV20-1 to TRBJ2-7; D unclear. Germline V gene data show CDR1 as DFQATT and CDR2 as SNEGSKA (reference sequence). V lost 2 bases, J lost 2 bases, and 10 bases lay in between. The CDR3 consists of 13 residues. CDR3 residues: CSARNTEPYEQYF. The CDR3 nucleotides are TGCAGTGCTAGAAACACAGAGCCCTACGAGCAGTACTTC.

The chain couples TRBV2 to TRBJ1-4; D might be TRBD1 (6 bases). This CDR3 spans 16 amino acids. Per the germline V gene, CDR1 is SNHLY and CDR2 is FYNNEI. The V and J ends lost 1 base and 4 bases respectively, with 13 bases between them. Here the CDR3 reads CASSEGRGKVNEKLFF. The CDR3 nucleotides read TGTGCCAGCAGTGAAGGAAGGGGGAAGGTTAATGAAAAACTGTTTTTT.

CDR3 loop: CASSPQPTNTEAFF. For the CDR3, the DNA is TGTGCCAGCAGCCCACAGCCAACCAACACTGAAGCTTTCTTT. The chain couples TRBV9 to TRBJ1-1; no clear D gene. Germline CDR1 reads SGDLS; CDR2 reads YYNGEE. The V and J ends lost 4 bases and 2 bases respectively, with 12 bases between them. The CDR3 totals 14 residues.

This clonotype was detected ten times or more. The chain combines TRBV7-6 with TRBJ1-1; 8 bases fit TRBD1. V was clipped by 0 bases and J by 12 bases; unmatched bases: 12. Germline CDR1 and CDR2: SGHVS and FNYEAQ. The CDR3 length is 15 residues. CDR3 sequence reads: CASSLAQGSGTGPFF. CDR3 DNA: TGTGCCAGCAGCTTAGCGCAAGGAAGCGGGACAGGACCTTTCTTT.